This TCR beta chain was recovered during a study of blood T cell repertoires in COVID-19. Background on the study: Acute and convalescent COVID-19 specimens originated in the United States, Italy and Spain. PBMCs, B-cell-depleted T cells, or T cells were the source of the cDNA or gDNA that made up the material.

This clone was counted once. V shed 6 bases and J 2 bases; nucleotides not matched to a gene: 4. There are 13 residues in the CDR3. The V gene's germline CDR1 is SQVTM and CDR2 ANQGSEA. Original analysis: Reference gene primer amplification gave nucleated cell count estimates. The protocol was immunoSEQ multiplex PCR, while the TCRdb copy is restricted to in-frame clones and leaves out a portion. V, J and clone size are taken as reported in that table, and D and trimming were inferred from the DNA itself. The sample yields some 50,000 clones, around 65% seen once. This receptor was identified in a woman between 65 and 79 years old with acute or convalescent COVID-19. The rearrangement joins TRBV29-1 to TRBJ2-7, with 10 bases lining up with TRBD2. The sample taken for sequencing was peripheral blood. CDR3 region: CSVNSGRAYEQYF. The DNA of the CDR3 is TGCAGCGTCAACAGCGGGAGGGCCTACGAGCAGTACTTC.